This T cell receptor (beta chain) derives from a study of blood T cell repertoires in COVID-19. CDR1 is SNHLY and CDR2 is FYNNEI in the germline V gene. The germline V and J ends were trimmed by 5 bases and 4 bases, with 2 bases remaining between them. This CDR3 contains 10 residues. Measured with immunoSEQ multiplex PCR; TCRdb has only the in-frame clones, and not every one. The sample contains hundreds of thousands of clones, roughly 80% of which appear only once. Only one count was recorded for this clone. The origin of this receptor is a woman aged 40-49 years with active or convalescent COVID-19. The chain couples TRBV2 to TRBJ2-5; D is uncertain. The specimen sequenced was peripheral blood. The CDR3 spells CASSLETQYF. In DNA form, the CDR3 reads TGTGCCAGCAGTCTAGAGACCCAGTACTTC.